These 6 T cell receptor beta chains were sequenced from one sample in a study of blood T cell repertoires in COVID-19. Assay: immunoSEQ multiplex PCR; the TCRdb copy retains only in-frame clones and omits some. The data contain 220,000 or so clones, about 85% of them singletons. The specimen was peripheral blood. Receptors originate from a woman aged 50 to 60 with COVID-19, enrolled during active disease.

The V gene is TRBV7-2, the J gene TRBJ1-1; D is uncertain. V lost 3 bases, J lost 4 bases, and 12 bases lay in between. Looked up from germline, CDR1 is SGHTA and CDR2 is FQGNSA. This CDR3 has 14 amino acids. The chain's CDR3 is CASSLEGSITEAFF. The CDR3 nucleotides are TGTGCCAGCAGCTTGGAGGGAAGCATCACTGAAGCTTTCTTT.

V gene TRBV10-3 combines with J gene TRBJ1-1; unclear D gene. CDR3 length: 13 amino acids. CDR1 ENHRY and CDR2 SYGVKD come from the germline V gene. The ends were cut back, 8 bases at V and 0 bases at J, with 10 bases in the middle. CDR3: CAICAQLNTEAFF. The CDR3 region has the DNA TGTGCCATCTGTGCACAGTTGAACACTGAAGCTTTCTTT.

The V and J genes are TRBV29-1 and TRBJ1-2; TRBD1 matches 12 bases. The CDR3 extends over 14 amino acids. In germline, CDR1 is SQVTM, CDR2 ANQGSEA. Trimming removed 4 bases from V and 8 bases from J; junction bases left unmatched: 8. CDR3 in DNA: TGCAGCGTTGTCCGCGGGACAGGGGGCGAGGGCTACACCTTC. Amino acids: CSVVRGTGGEGYTF.

This clone has a single count. The V and J genes are TRBV6-1 and TRBJ2-1, with 12 nucleotides matching TRBD1. CDR3 length: 17 amino acids. Trimming at V came to 2 bases and at J to 12 bases, leaving 14 bases not matched to a gene. Germline CDR1 and CDR2: MNHNS and SASEGT. The CDR3 nucleotides are TGTGCCAGCAGTGAATGGGGCGGGACAGGGGGCAAGGTCAGGCAGTTCTTC. The encoded protein is CASSEWGGTGGKVRQFF.

The V gene is TRBV2, the J gene TRBJ2-1; perhaps TRBD1 as D (5 bases). The germline gives CDR1 SNHLY, CDR2 FYNNEI. Trimming shortened V by 5 bases and J by 11 bases, and 13 bases separated the two germline ends. There are 12 residues in the CDR3. The CDR3 loop reads CASSTRVVKQFF. Written as DNA, the CDR3 is TGTGCCAGCAGTACCAGGGTTGTTAAGCAGTTCTTC.

The chain carries TRBV13 and TRBJ2-7, with 7 bases identical to TRBD2. Germline values: CDR1 PRHDT, CDR2 FYEKMQ (reference sequence). The CDR3 extends over 13 amino acids. V shed 5 bases and J 4 bases; nucleotides not matched to a gene: 5. CDR3 protein: CASSPNGGYEQYF. Here the CDR3 DNA reads TGTGCCAGCAGCCCTAACGGGGGGTACGAGCAGTACTTC.